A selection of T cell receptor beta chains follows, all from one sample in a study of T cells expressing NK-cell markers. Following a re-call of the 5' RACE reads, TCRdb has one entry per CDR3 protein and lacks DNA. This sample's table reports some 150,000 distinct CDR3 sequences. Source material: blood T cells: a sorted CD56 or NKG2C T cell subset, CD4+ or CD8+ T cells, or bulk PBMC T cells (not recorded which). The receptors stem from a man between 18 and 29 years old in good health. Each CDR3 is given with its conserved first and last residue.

CASSQDLAGRFTDTQYF	TRBV4-3	TRBJ2-3
CDYLETIKTGELFF	TRBV6-1	TRBJ2-2
CASSIGQGAYGYTF	TRBV27	TRBJ1-2
CATISSGSTDTQYF	TRBV24-1	TRBJ2-3
CASSGLGLAGDEQYF	TRBV5-4	TRBJ2-7
CASSLAVVLAGENEQFF	TRBV7-2	TRBJ2-1
CATSETHMKNIQYF	TRBV24-1	TRBJ2-4
CASSVVPGLAGGEQYF	TRBV9	TRBJ2-7
CASSQLGRLNTGELFF	TRBV4-1	TRBJ2-2
CASSAGPFNTDTQYF	TRBV9	TRBJ2-3
CASTPGLAQLPNEQFF	TRBV19	TRBJ2-1
CASGEEGGTDTQYF	TRBV5-1	TRBJ2-3
CASSLQFPWDEQFF	TRBV7-2	TRBJ2-1
CASSFGGTGGYNEQFF	TRBV12-3/TRBV12-4	TRBJ2-1
CASSESRARINEQFF	TRBV2	TRBJ2-1
CATSRGGEQFF	TRBV24-1	TRBJ2-1
CASSQEAGADTQYF	TRBV4-2	TRBJ2-3
CASSLDGSTGDEQFF	TRBV11-2	TRBJ2-1
CASSARETNTGELFF	TRBV10-2	TRBJ2-2
CATSESTAGFYNEQFF	TRBV24-1	TRBJ2-1
CASSYSGPYNEQFF	TRBV6-5	TRBJ2-1
CASSSDRVGTEAFF	TRBV5-4	TRBJ1-1
CARTGASYNEQFF	TRBV2	TRBJ2-1
CATSSVPNEQFF	TRBV15	TRBJ2-1
CASSTRGPPLLEQYF	TRBV19	TRBJ2-7
CASSSPSESSYNEQFF	TRBV6-5	TRBJ2-1
CASSNRDRSLGYF	TRBV7-9	TRBJ2-7
CASSYPGTSGYNEQFF	TRBV6-5	TRBJ2-1
CASSPGPSGGNTEAFF	TRBV4-1	TRBJ1-1
CASSLEIAGPSYNEQFF	TRBV6-2/TRBV6-3	TRBJ2-1
CASSMGQGPYNEQFF	TRBV12-3/TRBV12-4	TRBJ2-1
CASSSRGAGFFTDTQYF	TRBV11-2	TRBJ2-3
CASSPQMGQGYGYTF	TRBV11-2	TRBJ1-2
CAWSVDTYEQYF	TRBV30	TRBJ2-7
CAWSVVAGVTYEQYF	TRBV30	TRBJ2-7
CASSLSDTQYF	TRBV5-4	TRBJ2-3